This entry lists 27 T cell receptor beta chains sequenced from one sample in a study of blood T cell repertoires in COVID-19. The protocol was immunoSEQ multiplex PCR, while the TCRdb copy is restricted to in-frame clones and leaves out a portion. The sample holds roughly 5,700 clones, roughly 83% seen once. Sequenced: peripheral blood. The receptors were sampled from a human donor in a cohort sampled during active COVID-19.

This clone was seen just once. CDR3 in DNA: TGTGCCAGCAGCCAAGGAGGCAGCGATACGCAGTATTTT. Amino acids: CASSQGGSDTQYF. The chain links TRBV21-1 to TRBJ2-3; the table's D call, TRBD2, was not checked against the DNA. TRBV21-1 is annotated as a pseudogene. CDR3 length equals 13 residues.

This chain joins TRBV7-3 and TRBJ1-5; the D is unclear. The V and J ends lost 5 bases and 6 bases respectively, with 11 bases between them. The length of the CDR3 is 13 residues. CDR1 is SGHTA, CDR2 FQGTGA, per germline. The CDR3 spells CASSTNGGQPQHF. The CDR3 region has the DNA TGTGCCAGCAGCACCAACGGTGGTCAGCCCCAGCATTTT. Drawing the rest from reference TRBV7-3 and TRBJ1-5, the complete variable domain is GAGVSQTPSNKVTEKGKYVELRCDPISGHTALYWYRQSLGQGPEFLIYFQGTGAADDSGLPNDRFFAVRPEGSVSTLKIQRTERGDSAVYLCASSTNGGQPQHFGDGTRLSIL.

This clone was observed once. V is TRBV7-2 and J is TRBJ2-3, with D perhaps TRBD2 (5 bases). V was clipped by 4 bases and J by 3 bases, with 11 bases between them. The V gene's germline CDR1 is SGHTA and CDR2 FQGNSA. The CDR3 is 14 residues long. The CDR3 region has the DNA TGTGCCAGCAGCTCTTCAAGGACTACAGATACGCAGTATTTT. Protein product: CASSSSRTTDTQYF.

The CDR3 bases are TGTGCCAGCAGGGGACAGGGAGGACAGCCCCAGCATTTT. Translated: CASRGQGGQPQHF. The chain couples TRBV2 to TRBJ1-5; 9 bases agree with TRBD1. J lost 7 bases, V lost 6 bases, and 4 bases had no gene match. The CDR3 consists of 13 residues. Germline-derived CDR1 and CDR2 are SNHLY and FYNNEI.

This clone was found a few times. The V call is TRBV24-1, the J call TRBJ2-2; D perhaps matches TRBD2 (5 bases). This CDR3 comprises 14 residues. In germline, CDR1 is KGHDR, CDR2 SFDVKD. The ends were cut back, 12 bases at V and 3 bases at J, with 16 bases in the middle. In DNA form, the CDR3 reads TGTGCCGCCCGAGGGATGGAAGACACCGGGGAGCTGTTTTTT. Its translation: CAARGMEDTGELFF.

The V and J genes are TRBV5-5 and TRBJ1-4; D possibly corresponds to TRBD1 (5 bases). CDR3 length equals 15 residues. CDR1 is SGHKS and CDR2 is YYEKEE in the germline V gene (reference sequence). The ends were cut back, 4 bases at V and 0 bases at J, with 10 bases in the middle. The CDR3 sequence: CASSPLGPTNEKLFF. The DNA of the CDR3 is TGTGCCAGCAGCCCTCTGGGGCCAACTAATGAAAAACTGTTTTTT.

This clone has just a few counts. The rearrangement links TRBV19 to TRBJ1-4, with a possible D match to TRBD1 (6 bases). Germline V lookup: CDR1 LNHDA, CDR2 SQIVND (reference sequence). The CDR3 runs to 14 residues. Trimming removed 6 bases at V and 6 bases at J, with 14 bases between. The CDR3 DNA follows: TGTGCCAGTAGATCACAGGGCCCGTATGAAAAACTGTTTTTT. Residues: CASRSQGPYEKLFF.

This clone has only a few counts. V usage is TRBV7-3 and J usage is TRBJ2-3, with 10 bases identical to TRBD2. There are 16 residues in the CDR3. With V trimmed by 1 base and J by 1 base, 2 bases remained unmatched. Per the germline V gene, CDR1 is SGHTA and CDR2 is FQGTGA. In DNA form, the CDR3 reads TGTGCCAGCAGCTTAATCCTAGCGGGAGGCACAGATACGCAGTATTTT. The encoded protein is CASSLILAGGTDTQYF.

The gene calls are TRBV3-1 (or the pseudogene TRBV3-2) and TRBJ2-2; 8 nucleotides line up with TRBD2. Per the germline V gene, CDR1 is LGHDT and CDR2 is YNNKEL (reference sequence). The V and J ends lost 5 bases and 1 base, in that order; junction bases with no gene match: 6. This CDR3 is 16 amino acids long. CDR3 nucleotide sequence: TGTGCCAGCAGCGGCCGACTAGCGCTGAACACCGGGGAGCTGTTTTTT. Its protein product is CASSGRLALNTGELFF.

The chain links TRBV6-1 to TRBJ2-7; 12 bases are shared with TRBD2. The germline CDR1 and CDR2 sequences are MNHNS and SASEGT. J was trimmed by 4 bases and V by 1 base; bases with no gene match: 2. The CDR3 contains 15 residues. CDR3 DNA sequence: TGTGCCAGCAGTGAAGGACTAGCGGGAGTTTACGAGCAGTACTTC. Translated, it gives CASSEGLAGVYEQYF.

The chain links TRBV18 to TRBJ1-5; 8 bases fit TRBD1. Germline CDR1 and CDR2: KGHSH and LQKENI. The J segment lost 3 bases and the V segment lost 4 bases, leaving 8 bases of the junction unmatched. This CDR3 has 16 residues. This chain's CDR3 is CASSRWTGINNQPQHF. Written as DNA, the CDR3 is TGTGCCAGCTCACGTTGGACAGGGATTAACAATCAGCCCCAGCATTTT.

The chain recombines TRBV7-2 with TRBJ2-7, with D maybe TRBD2 (6 bases). V lost 1 base, J lost 2 bases, and 12 bases lay in between. From germline, CDR1 is SGHTA and CDR2 FQGNSA. This CDR3 is 15 amino acids long. The chain's CDR3 is CASSLDGTGTYEQYF. CDR3 nucleotide sequence: TGTGCCAGCAGCTTAGACGGGACTGGTACCTACGAGCAGTACTTC.

The chain recombines TRBV6-5 with TRBJ2-2; 7 bases line up with TRBD1. The CDR3 sequence is 15 residues long. V lost 6 bases to trimming and J lost 4 bases; unmatched junction nucleotides: 8. Germline lookup yields CDR1 MNHEY and CDR2 SVGAGI. The CDR3, as DNA: TGTGCCAGCAGCCCAACAGGGGTCGGCACCGGGGAGCTGTTTTTT. Protein product: CASSPTGVGTGELFF.

This chain uses TRBV28 with TRBJ2-2, with D possibly matching TRBD2 (6 bases). V lost 6 bases and J lost 4, with 15 bases in between. Germline V CDR1 and CDR2: MDHEN, SYDVKM. The CDR3 runs 15 residues. The CDR3 here is CASSRGGAGTGELFF. The CDR3 DNA reads TGTGCCAGCAGCCGCGGAGGGGCGGGCACCGGGGAGCTGTTTTTT.

The chain recombines TRBV21-1 with TRBJ2-1; the table's D call TRBD2 went unverified against the DNA. TRBV21-1 is a documented pseudogene. This CDR3 has 20 residues. The chain's CDR3 is CASSTRGTRPIPRIYNEQFF. CDR3 coding DNA: TGTGCCAGCAGCACCAGGGGGACTAGGCCCATCCCACGGATCTACAATGAGCAGTTCTTC.

This chain connects TRBV29-1 to TRBJ1-2; D is possibly TRBD1 (5 bases). The CDR3 length is 13 residues. Between the trimmed V and J ends, which lost 7 bases and 2 bases, there was a span of 14 bases. Per germline, CDR1 SQVTM and CDR2 ANQGSEA. CDR3 nucleotide sequence: TGCAGCGCGTCAGGGACTTTGAACTATGGCTACACCTTC. This sequence encodes CSASGTLNYGYTF.

Only one count was recorded for this clone. V and J are TRBV24-1 and TRBJ2-1; maybe TRBD1 (5 bases). Germline V gives CDR1 KGHDR, CDR2 SFDVKD. This CDR3 has 18 residues. Trimming took 0 bases from V and 0 from J, leaving 14 bases between them. In DNA, the CDR3 is TGTGCCACCAGTGATTTGTTCCCAGGGCGTCGCTCCTACAATGAGCAGTTCTTC. As protein: CATSDLFPGRRSYNEQFF.

Only one count was recorded for this clone. The CDR3 DNA sequence: TGTGCCAGCAGCTCCACCACAGAAGCGGTTTTAAGAACCGGGGAGCTGTTTTTT. Its protein product is CASSSTTEAVLRTGELFF. The chain combines TRBV7-8 with TRBJ2-2; tentatively, D is TRBD2 (5 bases). Germline V gene data show CDR1 as SGHVS and CDR2 as FQNEAQ. The germline V and J ends were trimmed by 4 bases and 5 bases, with 23 bases remaining between them. This CDR3 comprises 18 residues.

This clone was seen just once. The J gene is TRBJ2-3, the V gene TRBV4-1; the D gene is possibly TRBD1 (8 bases). Trimming took 0 bases from V and 6 from J, leaving 16 bases between them. The germline CDR1 and CDR2 sequences are MGHRA and YSYEKL. The CDR3 extends over 16 amino acids. The CDR3 nucleotides read TGCGCCAGCAGCCAAGATTACAACAGGGGGGGCGATACGCAGTATTTT. It codes for CASSQDYNRGGDTQYF.

The chain recombines TRBV2 with TRBJ1-4; 7 positions agree with TRBD1. J lost 8 bases, V lost 8 bases, and 8 bases had no gene match. This CDR3 has 13 residues. The germline V gene encodes CDR1 SNHLY and CDR2 FYNNEI. The CDR3 sequence: CASLGQSFEKLFF. For the CDR3, the DNA is TGTGCCAGCTTGGGACAGTCATTCGAAAAACTGTTTTTT.

This chain links TRBV7-2 with TRBJ1-1, with D possibly matching TRBD1 (6 bases). This CDR3 has 14 residues. V lost 3 bases and J 2 bases, leaving 10 bases between the germline ends. CDR1 and CDR2 (germline): SGHTA, FQGNSA. CDR3 sequence: CASSFQGHNTEAFF. The DNA for the CDR3 is TGTGCCAGCAGCTTTCAGGGACACAACACTGAAGCTTTCTTT.

V gene TRBV11-2 combines with J gene TRBJ1-2; 8 bases are shared with TRBD1. The germline V gene encodes CDR1 SGHAT and CDR2 FQNNGV. J lost 5 bases, V lost 5 bases, and 4 bases had no gene match. The CDR3 extends over 13 amino acids. The CDR3 sequence: CASSAGGKYGYTF. The CDR3 bases are TGTGCCAGCAGCGCAGGGGGCAAGTATGGCTACACCTTC.

The V gene is TRBV11-3, the J gene TRBJ2-1; TRBD2 aligns across 12 bases. The trim removed 5 bases at V and 2 bases at J, leaving 4 bases unmatched. There are 16 residues in the CDR3. In germline, CDR1 is SGHNT, CDR2 YENEEA. The CDR3 region has the DNA TGTGCCAGCAGCCCCCGGACTAGCGGGGCCTACAATGAGCAGTTCTTC. Amino acid sequence: CASSPRTSGAYNEQFF. Using reference TRBV11-3 and TRBJ2-1 for the parts outside the CDR3, the full variable domain is EAGVVQSPRYKIIEKKQPVAFWCNPISGHNTLYWYLQNLGQGPELLIRYENEEAVDDSQLPKDRFSAERLKGVDSTLKIQPAELGDSAVYLCASSPRTSGAYNEQFFGPGTRLTVL.

V is TRBV19 and J is TRBJ1-6; 8 nucleotides align to TRBD1. There are 14 residues in the CDR3. Germline V gene data show CDR1 as LNHDA and CDR2 as SQIVND (reference sequence). V was pared by 5 bases and J by 10 bases, with 7 bases of the junction left unmatched. CDR3: CASSERQGYSPLHF. The CDR3 DNA sequence: TGTGCCAGTAGTGAGAGACAGGGGTACTCACCCCTCCACTTT.

By proportion, this clone is large. This chain joins TRBV27 and TRBJ2-3; TRBD2 matches 13 bases. CDR1 and CDR2 (germline): MNHEY, SMNVEV (reference sequence). The CDR3 contains 18 residues. V lost 7 bases to trimming and J lost 0 bases; unmatched junction nucleotides: 10. DNA for the CDR3: TGTGCCAGCACTGGGACTAGCGGGATGAGGAGGAGCACAGATACGCAGTATTTT. It translates to CASTGTSGMRRSTDTQYF.

V gene TRBV5-1 combines with J gene TRBJ2-7, with TRBD1 as a possible D gene (5 bases). The CDR3 is made up of 14 amino acids. The germline gives CDR1 SGHRS, CDR2 YFSETQ. The V end lost 4 bases, the J end lost 1 base, and 12 bases lay between the germline ends. CDR3 nucleotide sequence: TGCGCCAGCAGCCCGTTGGACAAGTCCTACGAGCAGTACTTC. Amino acid sequence: CASSPLDKSYEQYF.

The chain employs TRBV19 and TRBJ1-2; TRBD1 matches at 7 bases. The CDR3 consists of 13 residues. Per germline, CDR1 LNHDA and CDR2 SQIVND (reference sequence). J gave up 7 bases and V 7 bases, and 9 bases lay outside the gene matches. For the CDR3, the DNA is TGTGCCAGTACCCGACAGGGAATGGGTGGCTACACCTTC. The encoded protein is CASTRQGMGGYTF.